This T cell receptor (beta chain) was sequenced in a study of control samples from healthy donors and cancer patients. TCRdb keeps only in-frame clones here, not all; method: immunoSEQ multiplex PCR. The sample lists around 130,000 clones, roughly 90% occurring once. From germline, CDR1 is GTSNPN and CDR2 SVGIG (reference sequence). This CDR3 region has 16 residues. J gave up 3 bases and V 3 bases, and 11 bases lay outside the gene matches. V gene TRBV30 combines with J gene TRBJ2-7; 10 positions agree with TRBD1. The TCR comes from a man aged 45-65 years in good health. The material sequenced was blood. CDR3 sequence reads: CAWRGRPGQGNYEQYF. CDR3 in DNA: TGTGCCTGGAGGGGGAGACCGGGACAGGGGAACTACGAGCAGTACTTC.